Shown below are 14 T cell receptor beta chains from a single sample sequenced in a study of cytomegalovirus exposure and HLA in healthy donors. Amplification used 60 Vbeta primers and 13 Jbeta primers. Here immunoSEQ multiplex PCR was the method, and the copy in TCRdb shows in-frame clones only, minus some. The profile shows under 300,000 clones, around 86% of them singletons. Material: PBMCs. These receptors originate from a man between 35 and 55 years old in good health and CMV-seropositive.

This clone was seen once. The gene calls are TRBV18 and TRBJ1-5, with TRBD1 matching 7 bases. Germline trimming cut 3 bases from V and 0 bases from J; bases unmatched to any gene: 2. CDR3 length: 15 residues. Germline CDR1 reads KGHSH; CDR2 reads LQKENI. CDR3 region: CASSPGQYSNQPQHF. CDR3 nucleotide sequence: TGTGCCAGCTCACCGGGACAGTATAGCAATCAGCCCCAGCATTTT. Looking up the rest from reference TRBV18 and TRBJ1-5 gives the full variable domain: NAGVMQNPRHLVRRRGQEARLRCSPMKGHSHVYWYRQLPEEGLKFMVYLQKENIIDESGMPKERFSAEFPKEGPSILRIQQVVRGDSAAYFCASSPGQYSNQPQHFGDGTRLSIL.

The rearrangement links TRBV6-5 to TRBJ1-5; D remains unclear. Germline-derived CDR1 and CDR2 are MNHEY and SVGAGI. This CDR3 contains 12 residues. Trimming removed 2 bases at V and 4 bases at J, with 3 bases between. The CDR3 region is CASSYVNQPQHF. The CDR3 region has the DNA TGTGCCAGCAGTTACGTAAATCAGCCCCAGCATTTT.

V and J are TRBV29-1 and TRBJ2-1; 9 bases are shared with TRBD1. This CDR3 region has 14 residues. V dropped 4 bases and J dropped 9; count of bases not matched to a gene: 10. CDR1 and CDR2 from the germline V gene are SQVTM and ANQGSEA. For the CDR3, the DNA is TGCAGCGTTGGGGGACAGGGAAGTCTGAGTGAGCAGTTCTTC. Translation: CSVGGQGSLSEQFF.

The chain joins TRBV5-1 to TRBJ2-1, with 12 bases matching TRBD2. The V gene end was trimmed by 4 bases and the J gene end by 10 bases; junction bases not matched to a gene: 9. The germline CDR1 and CDR2 sequences are SGHRS and YFSETQ. This CDR3 is 15 amino acids long. The CDR3 DNA sequence: TGCGCCAGCAGCAACCGGACTAGCGGGGAAACGGAGCAGTTCTTC. Translation gives CASSNRTSGETEQFF.

The chain employs TRBV9 and TRBJ2-1; no clear D gene. The length of the CDR3 is 15 residues. Trimming removed 1 base at V and 0 bases at J, with 8 bases between. Per the germline V gene, CDR1 is SGDLS and CDR2 is YYNGEE. This CDR3 reads CASSVRWSSYNEQFF. CDR3 nucleotides: TGTGCCAGCAGCGTACGGTGGAGCTCCTACAATGAGCAGTTCTTC.

The chain recombines TRBV5-1 with TRBJ1-2; 11 bases are shared with TRBD1. The CDR3 is made up of 19 amino acids. The V gene's germline CDR1 is SGHRS and CDR2 YFSETQ. V dropped 0 bases and J dropped 2; count of bases not matched to a gene: 12. The chain's CDR3 is CASSLARGQGVQRNYGYTF. CDR3 sequence (DNA): TGCGCCAGCAGCTTGGCCAGGGGACAGGGGGTTCAACGGAACTATGGCTACACCTTC.

The chain couples TRBV27 to TRBJ2-1; possibly TRBD1 for D (6 bases). The germline V and J ends were trimmed by 5 bases and 3 bases, with 14 bases remaining between them. The CDR3 consists of 15 residues. Per the germline V gene, CDR1 is MNHEY and CDR2 is SMNVEV (reference sequence). As DNA, the CDR3 is TGTGCCAGCAGTCCCCAGGGGTGGGGCTACAATGAGCAGTTCTTC. This encodes CASSPQGWGYNEQFF.

A single count supports this clone. The rearrangement uses TRBV25-1 and TRBJ2-2; tentatively, D is TRBD2 (6 bases). The CDR3 covers 15 residues. V was trimmed by 8 bases and J by 0 bases, leaving 13 bases between them. CDR1 is MGHDK, CDR2 SYGVNS, per germline. CDR3 loop: CASGTSDTNTGELFF. The DNA for the CDR3 is TGTGCCAGCGGGACTTCCGACACGAACACCGGGGAGCTGTTTTTT.

The CDR3 nucleotides are TGTGCCAGCAGCTTACTACCACAAGAGACCCAGTACTTC. Protein: CASSLLPQETQYF. The chain carries TRBV7-3 and TRBJ2-5; D remains ambiguous. Germline V CDR1 and CDR2: SGHTA, FQGTGA. The CDR3 is made up of 13 amino acids. Trimming cost V 2 bases and J 2 bases, with 6 bases left between them.

The V gene is TRBV5-1, the J gene TRBJ1-1; 10 bases are shared with TRBD1. With 4 bases clipped from V and 3 bases from J, the junction kept 6 bases outside the gene matches. The CDR3 runs 15 residues. CDR1 SGHRS and CDR2 YFSETQ come from the germline V gene. The DNA of the CDR3 is TGCGCCAGCAGCCCCAGACAGGGGGCGGACACTGAAGCTTTCTTT. Its translation is CASSPRQGADTEAFF.

The genes are TRBV7-3 and TRBJ2-1; TRBD2 matches 10 bases. There are 16 residues in the CDR3. V shed 1 base and J 9 bases; nucleotides not matched to a gene: 9. Germline assignment: CDR1 SGHTA and CDR2 FQGTGA. This CDR3 is CASSLMGLAGEFEQFF. The CDR3 DNA sequence: TGTGCCAGCAGCTTAATGGGGCTAGCGGGAGAGTTTGAGCAGTTCTTC. Full variable domain (remainder filled in from reference TRBV7-3 and TRBJ2-1): GAGVSQTPSNKVTEKGKYVELRCDPISGHTALYWYRQSLGQGPEFLIYFQGTGAADDSGLPNDRFFAVRPEGSVSTLKIQRTERGDSAVYLCASSLMGLAGEFEQFFGPGTRLTVL.

The CDR3 DNA follows: TGTGCCAGCAGCTTAGGTACAGGGGGCTTCTACGAGCAGTACTTC. It yields the protein CASSLGTGGFYEQYF. This chain links TRBV11-2 with TRBJ2-7; 9 bases fit TRBD1. The V and J ends lost 1 base and 3 bases, in that order; junction bases with no gene match: 4. Germline CDR1 SGHAT, CDR2 FQNNGV. This CDR3 contains 15 residues.

The gene calls are TRBV28 and TRBJ2-1; a weak D match, TRBD2 (6 bases). Germline CDR1 MDHEN, CDR2 SYDVKM. Deletions cut 8 bases from V and 0 bases from J, with 11 bases between. This CDR3 spans 14 amino acids. The CDR3 reads CASQISGSYNEQFF. CDR3 in DNA: TGTGCCAGCCAGATTAGCGGCTCCTACAATGAGCAGTTCTTC.

This sequence joins TRBV27 and TRBJ2-7; 9 bases are a match to TRBD2. V lost 0 bases, J lost 3 bases, and 3 bases stayed unmatched. This CDR3 contains 15 residues. Germline lookup yields CDR1 MNHEY and CDR2 SMNVEV (reference sequence). The CDR3 spells CASSLSGTSYYEQYF. The CDR3 nucleotides are TGTGCCAGCAGTTTATCGGGGACTAGCTACTACGAGCAGTACTTC.